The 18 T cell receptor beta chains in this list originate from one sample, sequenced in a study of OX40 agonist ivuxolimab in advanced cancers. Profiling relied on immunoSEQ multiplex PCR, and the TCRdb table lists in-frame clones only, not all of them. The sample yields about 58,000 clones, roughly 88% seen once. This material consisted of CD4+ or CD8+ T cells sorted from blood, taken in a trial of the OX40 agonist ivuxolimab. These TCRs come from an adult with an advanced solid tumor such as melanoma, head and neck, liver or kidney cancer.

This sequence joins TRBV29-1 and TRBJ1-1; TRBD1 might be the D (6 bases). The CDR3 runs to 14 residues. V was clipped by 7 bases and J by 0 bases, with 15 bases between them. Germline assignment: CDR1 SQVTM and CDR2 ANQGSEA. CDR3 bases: TGCAGCGAAACACAGGGAGGAATGAACACTGAAGCTTTCTTT. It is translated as CSETQGGMNTEAFF.

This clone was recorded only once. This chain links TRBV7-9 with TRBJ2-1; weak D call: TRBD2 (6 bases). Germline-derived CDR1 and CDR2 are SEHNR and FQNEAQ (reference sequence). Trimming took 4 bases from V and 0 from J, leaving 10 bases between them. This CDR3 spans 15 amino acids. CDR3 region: CASSSGTPSYNEQFF. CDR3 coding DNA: TGTGCCAGCAGCTCCGGGACTCCCTCCTACAATGAGCAGTTCTTC.

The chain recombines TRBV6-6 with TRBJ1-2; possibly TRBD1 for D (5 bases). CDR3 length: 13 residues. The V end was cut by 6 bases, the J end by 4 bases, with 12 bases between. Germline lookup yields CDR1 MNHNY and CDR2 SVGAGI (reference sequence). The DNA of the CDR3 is TGTGCCAGCAGGCAGGGTACCATCTATGGCTACACCTTC. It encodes CASRQGTIYGYTF.

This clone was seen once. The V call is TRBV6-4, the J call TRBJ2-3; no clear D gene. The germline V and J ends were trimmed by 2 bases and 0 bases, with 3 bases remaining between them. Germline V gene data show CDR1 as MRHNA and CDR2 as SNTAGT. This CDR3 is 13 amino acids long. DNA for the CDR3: TGTGCCAGCAGTGACCCAAGCACAGATACGCAGTATTTT. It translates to CASSDPSTDTQYF.

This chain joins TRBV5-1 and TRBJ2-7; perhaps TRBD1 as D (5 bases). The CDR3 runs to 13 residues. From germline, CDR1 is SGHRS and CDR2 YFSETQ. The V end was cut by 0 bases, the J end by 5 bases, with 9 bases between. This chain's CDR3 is CASSLAGFDEQYF. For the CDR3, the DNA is TGCGCCAGCAGCTTGGCAGGGTTCGACGAGCAGTACTTC.

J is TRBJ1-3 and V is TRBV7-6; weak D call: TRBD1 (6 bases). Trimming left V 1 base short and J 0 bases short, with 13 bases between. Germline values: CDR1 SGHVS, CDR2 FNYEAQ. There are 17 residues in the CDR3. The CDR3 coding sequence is TGTGCCAGCAGCTTAGTGCAGGGGACAATCTCTGGAAACACCATATATTTT. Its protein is CASSLVQGTISGNTIYF.

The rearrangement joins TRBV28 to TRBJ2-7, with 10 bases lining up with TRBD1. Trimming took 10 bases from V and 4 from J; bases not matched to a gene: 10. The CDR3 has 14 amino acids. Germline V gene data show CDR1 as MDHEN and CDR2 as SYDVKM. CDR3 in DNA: TGTGCCATCCATCCCGGGACAGGGGTATACGAGCAGTACTTC. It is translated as CAIHPGTGVYEQYF.

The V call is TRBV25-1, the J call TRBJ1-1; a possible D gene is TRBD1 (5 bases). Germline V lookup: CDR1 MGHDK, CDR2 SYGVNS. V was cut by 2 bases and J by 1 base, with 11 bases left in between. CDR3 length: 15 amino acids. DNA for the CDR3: TGTGCCAGCAGTGAACCGTACACAGGGAACACTGAAGCTTTCTTT. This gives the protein CASSEPYTGNTEAFF.

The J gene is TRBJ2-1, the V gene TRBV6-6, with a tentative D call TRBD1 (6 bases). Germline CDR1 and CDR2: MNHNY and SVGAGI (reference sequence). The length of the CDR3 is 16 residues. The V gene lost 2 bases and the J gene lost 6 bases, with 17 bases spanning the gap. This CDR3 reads CASSYPIGRGGNEQFF. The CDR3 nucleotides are TGTGCCAGCAGTTACCCAATTGGGAGAGGGGGCAATGAGCAGTTCTTC.

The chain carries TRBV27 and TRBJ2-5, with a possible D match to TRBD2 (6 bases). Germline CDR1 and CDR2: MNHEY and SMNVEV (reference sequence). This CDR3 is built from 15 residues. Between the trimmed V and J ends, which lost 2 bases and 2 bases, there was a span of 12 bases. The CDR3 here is CASSLTSSPQETQYF. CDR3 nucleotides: TGTGCCAGCAGTTTAACTAGCAGTCCACAAGAGACCCAGTACTTC.

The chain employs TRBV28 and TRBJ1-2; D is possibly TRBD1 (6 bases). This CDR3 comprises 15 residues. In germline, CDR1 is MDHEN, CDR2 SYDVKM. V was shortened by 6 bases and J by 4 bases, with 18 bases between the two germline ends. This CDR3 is CASRPGGRESYGYTF. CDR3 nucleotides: TGTGCCAGCAGACCCGGGGGGCGGGAGAGCTATGGCTACACCTTC.

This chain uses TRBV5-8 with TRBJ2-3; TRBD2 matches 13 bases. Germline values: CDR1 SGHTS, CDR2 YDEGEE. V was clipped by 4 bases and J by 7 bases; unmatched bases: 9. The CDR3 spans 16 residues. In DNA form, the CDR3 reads TGTGCCAGCAGCAGGGGACTAGCGGGAACAATTTATACGCAGTATTTT. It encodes CASSRGLAGTIYTQYF.

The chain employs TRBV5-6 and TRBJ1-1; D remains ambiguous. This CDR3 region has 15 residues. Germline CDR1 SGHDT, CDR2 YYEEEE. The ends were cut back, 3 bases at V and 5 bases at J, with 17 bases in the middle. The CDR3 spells CASSSGTGRSTEAFF. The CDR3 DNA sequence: TGTGCCAGCAGCTCTGGCACTGGGAGGAGTACTGAAGCTTTCTTT.

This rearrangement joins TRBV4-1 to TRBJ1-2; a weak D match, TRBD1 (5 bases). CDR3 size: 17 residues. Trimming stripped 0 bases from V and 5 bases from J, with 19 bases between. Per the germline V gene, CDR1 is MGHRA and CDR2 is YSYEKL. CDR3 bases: TGCGCCAGCAGCCAAGATATTACTACAAAAGGGGCTTATGGCTACACCTTC. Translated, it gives CASSQDITTKGAYGYTF.

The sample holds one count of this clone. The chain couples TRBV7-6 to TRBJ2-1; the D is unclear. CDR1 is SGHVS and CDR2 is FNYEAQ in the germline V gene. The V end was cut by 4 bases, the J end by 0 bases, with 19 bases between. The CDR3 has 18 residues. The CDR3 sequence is CASSSKSMAWGSYNEQFF. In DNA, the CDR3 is TGTGCCAGCAGCTCCAAAAGCATGGCATGGGGCTCCTACAATGAGCAGTTCTTC. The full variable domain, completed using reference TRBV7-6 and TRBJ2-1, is GAGVSQSPRYKVTKRGQDVALRCDPISGHVSLYWYRQALGQGPEFLTYFNYEAQQDKSGLPNDRFSAERPEGSISTLTIQRTEQRDSAMYRCASSSKSMAWGSYNEQFFGPGTRLTVL.

DNA of the CDR3: TGTGCCAGCAGCTCAGGGTTGGCGGGCTACACCTTC. Translated, it gives CASSSGLAGYTF. The rearrangement joins TRBV5-6 to TRBJ1-2, with D perhaps matching TRBD1 (5 bases). Trimming took off 3 bases at V and 8 bases at J, with 11 bases between the two ends. This CDR3 spans 12 amino acids. Germline CDR1 is SGHDT and CDR2 is YYEEEE.

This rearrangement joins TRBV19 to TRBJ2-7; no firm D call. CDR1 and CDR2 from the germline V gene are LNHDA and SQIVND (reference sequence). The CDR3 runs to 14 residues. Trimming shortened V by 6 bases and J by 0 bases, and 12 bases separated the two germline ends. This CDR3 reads CASSPQTNSYEQYF. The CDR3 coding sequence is TGTGCCAGTAGCCCGCAGACAAACTCCTACGAGCAGTACTTC.

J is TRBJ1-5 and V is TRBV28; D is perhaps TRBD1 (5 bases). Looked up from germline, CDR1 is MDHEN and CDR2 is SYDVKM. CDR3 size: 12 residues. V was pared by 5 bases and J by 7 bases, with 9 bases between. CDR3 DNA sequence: TGTGCCAGCAGTCGTGGGGCCCAGCCCCAGCATTTT. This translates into CASSRGAQPQHF.